These T cell receptor beta chains were read from a single sample in a study of follicular helper T cells after annual influenza vaccination. Measured with immunoSEQ multiplex PCR; TCRdb has only the in-frame clones, and not every one. The sample carries approximately 10,000 clones, approximately 84% recorded once. The sample in question was CXCR5- memory CD4+ T cells sorted from blood, obtained 7 days after influenza vaccination. These receptors all come from an adult who received the influenza vaccine. The CDR3 runs from the conserved cysteine through the conserved F or W. Each record gives: J gene, V gene, clone size, D gene, CDR3 DNA, CDR3 protein. D genes are given only for firm matches. The size entry is marked missing in some rows and otherwise reads once, few, many or a size class.

>TRBJ1-5|TRBV28|NA|NA
TGTGCCAGCAGCCAAATAGGGACCCTCGGGAATCAGCCCCAGCATTTT
CASSQIGTLGNQPQHF
>TRBJ2-5|TRBV2|once|NA
TGTGCCAGCAGTCTGGGCAGACAAGAGACCCAGTACTTC
CASSLGRQETQYF
>TRBJ2-5|TRBV6-6|NA|NA
TGTGCCAGCAGAATGGACGGGGATCGCCAAGAGACCCAGTACTTC
CASRMDGDRQETQYF
>TRBJ2-1|TRBV30|NA|TRBD2
TGTGCCTGGGTGTGGACTAGCGGGGTTTCCTACAATGAGCAGTTCTTC
CAWVWTSGVSYNEQFF
>TRBJ1-1|TRBV28|NA|NA
TGTGCCAGCAGTCTATTACCCCGGAACACTGAAGCTTTCTTT
CASSLLPRNTEAFF
>TRBJ1-1|TRBV12-5|NA|NA
TGTGCTAGTGGTTTTAATTCGGTCGACACCACTGAAGCTTTCTTT
CASGFNSVDTTEAFF
>TRBJ2-1|TRBV21-1|once|NA
TGTGCCAACACCTGGCGGGAGACCGATGAGCAGTTCTTC
CANTWRETDEQFF
>TRBJ2-3|TRBV7-2|NA|NA
TGTGCCAGCAGCTTAGTGGGGGGCAGGGCAGATACGCAGTATTTT
CASSLVGGRADTQYF
>TRBJ2-5|TRBV7-7|NA|NA
TGTGCTAGCAGCGTCGGCGGGGTAGGAGAGACCCAGTACTTC
CASSVGGVGETQYF
>TRBJ2-7|TRBV6-5|NA|NA
TGTGCCAGCAGAGATTCCTCCTACGAGCAGTACTTC
CASRDSSYEQYF
>TRBJ2-7|TRBV6-5|NA|TRBD2
TGTGCCAGCAGAAGACTAGCGGGGGACGCCTACGAGCAGTACTTC
CASRRLAGDAYEQYF
>TRBJ2-7|TRBV11-2|NA|TRBD1
TGTGCCAGCAGCTCCGGGACAGGGGCCTACGAGCAGTACTTC
CASSSGTGAYEQYF
>TRBJ2-7|TRBV28|NA|NA
TGTGCCAGTCCCCCAGGCACTACGGGGAGCTCCTACGAGCAGTACTTC
CASPPGTTGSSYEQYF
>TRBJ2-3|TRBV4-2|NA|NA
TGTGCCAGCAGCCAAGGCCAGCACACAGATACGCAGTATTTT
CASSQGQHTDTQYF
>TRBJ1-1|TRBV5-1|NA|TRBD1
TGCGCCAGCAGCGCGGACAGGGGAACTTACACTGAAGCTTTCTTT
CASSADRGTYTEAFF
>TRBJ1-1|TRBV14|NA|NA
TGTGCCAGCAGCCGGGGATTGGACGAAGAAGCTTTCTTT
CASSRGLDEEAFF
>TRBJ2-5|TRBV7-2|once|NA
TGTGCCAGCAGCTTAGCGCGACTAGTATACGAGACCCAGTACTTC
CASSLARLVYETQYF
>TRBJ2-2|TRBV7-9|NA|NA
TGTGCCAGCAGCTTAGAAGAGGCCGGGGAGCTGTTTTTT
CASSLEEAGELFF
>TRBJ1-1|TRBV4-1|NA|TRBD1
TGCGCCAGCAGCCAAGACCGTCGAACAGGGGGCGCGACTGAAGCTTTCTTT
CASSQDRRTGGATEAFF
>TRBJ1-4|TRBV15|NA|NA
TGTGCCACCAGCAGAGATCGGGGTCCTAATGAAAAACTGTTTTTT
CATSRDRGPNEKLFF
>TRBJ1-1|TRBV29-1|NA|NA
TGCAGCGTTGAACGCTCGAGTGGGACTGAAGCTTTCTTT
CSVERSSGTEAFF
>TRBJ2-5|TRBV7-2|once|NA
TGTGCCAGCAGTCCCACTAGCCAAGAGACCCAGTACTTC
CASSPTSQETQYF
>TRBJ1-6|TRBV6-1|NA|NA
TGTGCCAGCAGTGAAAAGGGCAACTATAATTCACCCCTCCACTTT
CASSEKGNYNSPLHF
>TRBJ2-7|TRBV4-3|NA|TRBD1
TGCGCCAGCAGCCTTGGTTATTCGGGGACAGGGACCTACGAGCAGTACTTC
CASSLGYSGTGTYEQYF
>TRBJ2-1|TRBV27|NA|NA
TGTGCCAGCAGTCGAGTACAGGGAAGTGGGATGTATGAGCAGTTCTTC
CASSRVQGSGMYEQFF
>TRBJ1-5|TRBV7-2|NA|NA
TGTGCCAGCGACCCCATCGGGGGCGGGGGTAAGCCCCAGCATTTT
CASDPIGGGGKPQHF
>TRBJ2-7|TRBV28|few|NA
TGTGCCAGCAGTTCCCACCACGGGCAGCTCTACGAGCAGTACTTC
CASSSHHGQLYEQYF
>TRBJ2-7|TRBV28|NA|NA
TGTGCCAGCACCGACGGTGCTACCGAGCAGTACTTC
CASTDGATEQYF
>TRBJ1-1|TRBV6-1|NA|TRBD1
TGTGCCAGCAGGAGGGACAGGGAGAACACTGAAGCTTTCTTT
CASRRDRENTEAFF
>TRBJ2-3|TRBV30|NA|TRBD2
TGTGCCTGGAGGCAGGGGGGGACTAGCGGTACAGATACGCAGTATTTT
CAWRQGGTSGTDTQYF
>TRBJ1-1|TRBV18|NA|TRBD1
TGTGCCAGCTCACGGACAGGTCAAACTGAAGCTTTCTTT
CASSRTGQTEAFF
>TRBJ2-2|TRBV6-4|few|NA
TGTGCCAGCAGTGACTCTAGGGACACCGGGGAGCTGTTTTTT
CASSDSRDTGELFF
>TRBJ2-5|TRBV5-4|NA|NA
TGTGCCAGCAGCTTGGCCGGGGTCGGAGAGACCCAGTACTTC
CASSLAGVGETQYF
>TRBJ1-5|TRBV21-1|NA|NA
TGTGCCAGCAGCGACCGGGAGCTACTTAGCAATCAGCCCCAGCATTTT
CASSDRELLSNQPQHF
>TRBJ2-7|TRBV7-2|NA|TRBD2
TGTGCCAGCACCGCTCTAGCGGGGCACGAGCAGTACTTC
CASTALAGHEQYF
>TRBJ1-6|TRBV11-2|NA|NA
TGTGCCAGCAGCCCCCGGTTAGGGATAGATAATTCACCCCTCCACTTT
CASSPRLGIDNSPLHF